This TCR beta chain was profiled in a study of chemoradiotherapy in HPV16-positive cancers. Background on the study: Functional T-cell assays on two HPV16-positive patients' cells defined candidate HPV-specific clones and common TCR motifs.

Trimming removed 6 bases at V and 7 bases at J, with 18 bases between. CDR3 length: 14 amino acids. CDR1 is MGHDK, CDR2 SYGVNS, per germline. Using immunoSEQ multiplex PCR, the repertoire was profiled, and TCRdb retains in-frame clones only, with some absent. The sample holds 870 or so clones, roughly nine tenths seen once. The sequenced sample was tumor tissue, obtained from a patient who underwent chemoradiotherapy. The TCR was taken from a human donor with HPV-associated anogenital cancer. The rearrangement links TRBV25-1 to TRBJ1-1; D may be TRBD1 (6 bases). CDR3 sequence reads: CASSRHREGIEAFF. The CDR3, as DNA: TGTGCCAGCAGCCGGCACAGGGAAGGGATTGAAGCTTTCTTT.